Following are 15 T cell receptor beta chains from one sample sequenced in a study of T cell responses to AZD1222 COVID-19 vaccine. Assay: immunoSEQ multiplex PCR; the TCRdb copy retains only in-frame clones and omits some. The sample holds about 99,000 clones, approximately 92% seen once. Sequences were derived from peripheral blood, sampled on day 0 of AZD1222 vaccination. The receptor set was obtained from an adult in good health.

CDR3 in amino acids: CASRAGATYQETQYF. CDR3 nucleotide sequence: TGTGCCAGCAGGGCGGGAGCGACGTACCAAGAGACCCAGTACTTC. The V and J genes are TRBV2 and TRBJ2-5; TRBD2 matches at 7 bases. The trim removed 6 bases at V and 0 bases at J, leaving 7 bases unmatched. CDR1 and CDR2 from the germline V gene are SNHLY and FYNNEI. The CDR3 is made up of 15 amino acids.

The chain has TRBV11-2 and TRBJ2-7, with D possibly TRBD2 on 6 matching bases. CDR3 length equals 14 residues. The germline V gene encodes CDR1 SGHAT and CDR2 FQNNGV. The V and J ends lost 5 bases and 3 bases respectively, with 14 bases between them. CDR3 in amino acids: CASSPSGLLYEQYF. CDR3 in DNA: TGTGCCAGCAGCCCAAGCGGGTTACTCTACGAGCAGTACTTC.

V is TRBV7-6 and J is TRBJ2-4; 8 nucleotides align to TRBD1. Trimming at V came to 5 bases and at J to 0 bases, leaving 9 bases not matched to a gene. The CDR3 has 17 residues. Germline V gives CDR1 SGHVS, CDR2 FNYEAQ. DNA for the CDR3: TGTGCCAGCAGCCCACGAGACAGGGGTTTAGCCAAAAACATTCAGTACTTC. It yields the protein CASSPRDRGLAKNIQYF. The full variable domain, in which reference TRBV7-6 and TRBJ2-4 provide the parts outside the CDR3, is GAGVSQSPRYKVTKRGQDVALRCDPISGHVSLYWYRQALGQGPEFLTYFNYEAQQDKSGLPNDRFSAERPEGSISTLTIQRTEQRDSAMYRCASSPRDRGLAKNIQYFGAGTRLSVL.

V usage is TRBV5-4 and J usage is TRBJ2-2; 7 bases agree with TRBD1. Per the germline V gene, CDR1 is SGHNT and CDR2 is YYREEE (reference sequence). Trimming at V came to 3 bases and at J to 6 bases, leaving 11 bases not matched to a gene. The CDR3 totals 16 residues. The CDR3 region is CASSSTNRGPPGELFF. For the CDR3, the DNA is TGTGCCAGCAGCTCCACTAACAGGGGCCCCCCCGGGGAGCTGTTTTTT.

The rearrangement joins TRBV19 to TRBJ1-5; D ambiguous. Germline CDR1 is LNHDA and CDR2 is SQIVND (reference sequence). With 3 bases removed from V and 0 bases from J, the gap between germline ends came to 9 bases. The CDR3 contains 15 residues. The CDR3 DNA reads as TGTGCCAGTAGTATTGGTGGCGTTAGCAATCAGCCCCAGCATTTT. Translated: CASSIGGVSNQPQHF.

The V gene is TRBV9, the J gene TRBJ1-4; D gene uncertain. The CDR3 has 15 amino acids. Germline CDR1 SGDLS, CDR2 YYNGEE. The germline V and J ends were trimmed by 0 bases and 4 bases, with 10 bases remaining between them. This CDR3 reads CASSVGGRNNEKLFF. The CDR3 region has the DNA TGTGCCAGCAGCGTAGGAGGGCGGAATAATGAAAAACTGTTTTTT.

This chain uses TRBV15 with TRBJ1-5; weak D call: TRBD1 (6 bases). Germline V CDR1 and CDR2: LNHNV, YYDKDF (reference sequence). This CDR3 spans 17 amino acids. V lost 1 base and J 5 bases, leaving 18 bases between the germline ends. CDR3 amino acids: CATSRGIRGDNDQPQHF. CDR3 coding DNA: TGTGCCACCAGCAGAGGAATTCGAGGGGACAACGATCAGCCCCAGCATTTT.

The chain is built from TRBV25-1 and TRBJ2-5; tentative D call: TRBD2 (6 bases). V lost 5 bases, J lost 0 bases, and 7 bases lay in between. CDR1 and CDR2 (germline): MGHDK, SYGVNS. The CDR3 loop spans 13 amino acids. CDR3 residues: CASSWGDQETQYF. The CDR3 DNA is TGTGCCAGCAGTTGGGGGGACCAAGAGACCCAGTACTTC.

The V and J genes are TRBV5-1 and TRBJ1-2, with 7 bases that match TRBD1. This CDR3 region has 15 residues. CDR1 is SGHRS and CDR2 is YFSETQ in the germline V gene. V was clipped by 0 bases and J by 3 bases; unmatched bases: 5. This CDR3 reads CASSLDSGTDYGYTF. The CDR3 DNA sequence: TGCGCCAGCAGCTTGGATTCAGGGACAGACTATGGCTACACCTTC.

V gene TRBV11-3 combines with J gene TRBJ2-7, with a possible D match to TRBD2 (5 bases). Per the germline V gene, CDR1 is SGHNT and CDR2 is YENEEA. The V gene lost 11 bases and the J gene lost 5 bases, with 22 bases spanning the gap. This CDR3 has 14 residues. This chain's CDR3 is CARAGRFKSDEQYF. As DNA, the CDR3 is TGTGCCCGGGCGGGTCGGTTTAAGTCGGACGAGCAGTACTTC. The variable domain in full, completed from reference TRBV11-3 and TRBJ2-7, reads EAGVVQSPRYKIIEKKQPVAFWCNPISGHNTLYWYLQNLGQGPELLIRYENEEAVDDSQLPKDRFSAERLKGVDSTLKIQPAELGDSAVYLCARAGRFKSDEQYFGPGTRLTVT.

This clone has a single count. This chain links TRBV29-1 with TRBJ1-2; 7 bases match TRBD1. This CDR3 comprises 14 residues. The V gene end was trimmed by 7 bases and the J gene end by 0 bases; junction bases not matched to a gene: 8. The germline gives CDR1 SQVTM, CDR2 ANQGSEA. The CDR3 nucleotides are TGCAGCGCCCCTTTACAGGGGACTAACTATGGCTACACCTTC. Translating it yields CSAPLQGTNYGYTF.

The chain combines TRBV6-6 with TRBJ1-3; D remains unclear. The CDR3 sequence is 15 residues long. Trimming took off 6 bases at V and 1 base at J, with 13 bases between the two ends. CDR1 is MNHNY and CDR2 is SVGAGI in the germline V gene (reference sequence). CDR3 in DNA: TGTGCCAGCAGCCCCGTCCAGTTATCTGGAAACACCATATATTTT. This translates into CASSPVQLSGNTIYF.

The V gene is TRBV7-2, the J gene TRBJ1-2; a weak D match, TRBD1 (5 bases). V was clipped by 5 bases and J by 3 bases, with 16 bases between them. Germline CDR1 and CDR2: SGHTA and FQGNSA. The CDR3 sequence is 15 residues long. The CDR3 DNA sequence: TGTGCCAGCAGCCCCACTTTAAGGGACCACTATGGCTACACCTTC. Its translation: CASSPTLRDHYGYTF.

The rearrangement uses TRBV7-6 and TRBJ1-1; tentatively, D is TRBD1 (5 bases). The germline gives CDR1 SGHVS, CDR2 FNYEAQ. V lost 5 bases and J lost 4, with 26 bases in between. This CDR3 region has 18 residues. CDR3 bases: TGTGCCAGCAGCCCTGAATATCGGGTCGGGGCGGGAGGCACTGAAGCTTTCTTT. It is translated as CASSPEYRVGAGGTEAFF.

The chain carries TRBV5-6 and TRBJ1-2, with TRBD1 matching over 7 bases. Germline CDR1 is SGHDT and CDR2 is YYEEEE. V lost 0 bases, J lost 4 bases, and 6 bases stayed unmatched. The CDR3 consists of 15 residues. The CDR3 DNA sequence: TGTGCCAGCAGCTTGGTGGACAGGACCTCCTATGGCTACACCTTC. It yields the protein CASSLVDRTSYGYTF. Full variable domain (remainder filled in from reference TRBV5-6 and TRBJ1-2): DAGVTQSPTHLIKTRGQQVTLRCSPKSGHDTVSWYQQALGQGPQFIFQYYEEEERQRGNFPDRFSGHQFPNYSSELNVNALLLGDSALYLCASSLVDRTSYGYTFGSGTRLTVV.